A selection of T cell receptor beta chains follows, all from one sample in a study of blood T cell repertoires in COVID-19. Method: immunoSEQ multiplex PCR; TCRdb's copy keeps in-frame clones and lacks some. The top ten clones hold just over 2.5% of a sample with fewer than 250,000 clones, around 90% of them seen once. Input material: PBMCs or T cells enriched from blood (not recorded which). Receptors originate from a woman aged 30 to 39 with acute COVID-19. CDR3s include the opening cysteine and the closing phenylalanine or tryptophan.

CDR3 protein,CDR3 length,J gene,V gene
CASSQDPKRDSTFYYGYTF,19,TRBJ1-2,TRBV4-3
CASSLWGGWTYEQYF,15,TRBJ2-7,TRBV7-2
CASSPPRGGDTEAFF,15,TRBJ1-1,TRBV3-1/TRBV3-2
CASGHSDRRIDYTF,14,TRBJ1-2,TRBV6-5
CASSPPDRVNTEAFF,15,TRBJ1-1,TRBV28
CASTLLAGDYEQFF,14,TRBJ2-1,TRBV5-5
CSVGRQNTEAFF,12,TRBJ1-1,TRBV29-1
CASSVRGRLVFEQYF,15,TRBJ2-7,TRBV6-2/TRBV6-3
CASSRSSRVDSPLHF,15,TRBJ1-6,TRBV5-1
CASSKRGYGYTF,12,TRBJ1-2,TRBV3-1/TRBV3-2
CASTGTGWGAEAFF,14,TRBJ1-1,TRBV6-5
CASGEGPRWRGYTF,14,TRBJ1-2,TRBV6-5
CASSVRSYGYTF,12,TRBJ1-2,TRBV19
CASSPRPGTGADTQYF,16,TRBJ2-3,TRBV7-6
CASRPVGLGFYEQYF,15,TRBJ2-7,TRBV5-1
CASRENRAPQETQYF,15,TRBJ2-5,TRBV2
CASSAGFDNYGYTF,14,TRBJ1-2,TRBV5-5
CASSLWGVNSPLHF,14,TRBJ1-6,TRBV27
CASSLREAQETQYF,14,TRBJ2-5,TRBV7-9
CATSSSFSGITDTQYF,16,TRBJ2-3,TRBV15
CASSLQGAAGELFF,14,TRBJ2-2,TRBV11-2
CASSQDQADREAGELFF,17,TRBJ2-2,TRBV4-3
CASSESGGFTNYGYTF,16,TRBJ1-2,TRBV6-4
CATRDSNTGELFF,13,TRBJ2-2,TRBV24-1
CASSPRQTYEQYF,13,TRBJ2-7,TRBV19
CASSPTGTRGNSPLHF,16,TRBJ1-6,TRBV19
CASSSEWTEAFF,12,TRBJ1-1,TRBV6-1
CASRRTGRNSPLHF,14,TRBJ1-6,TRBV2
CASSYGMGNTIYF,13,TRBJ1-3,TRBV6-5
CASSVYGGGESYEQYF,16,TRBJ2-7,TRBV27
CASSPGILNQPQHF,14,TRBJ1-5,TRBV4-1
CASSHSRGRGNTEAFF,16,TRBJ1-1,TRBV19
CASSLPNPGQSKNIQYF,17,TRBJ2-4,TRBV5-6
CSVDRGYEAFF,11,TRBJ1-1,TRBV29-1
CASSRGQGTYNEQFF,15,TRBJ2-1,TRBV7-9
CASNKGAEPQHF,12,TRBJ1-5,TRBV2